The text below deals with one TCR beta chain. This clone was seen more than once but under ten times. Its antigen has not been determined. No base-level quality is on record; no much larger clone is a single base apart. This sample was taken from a study of neoadjuvant nivolumab and ipilimumab in lung cancer (dated by TCRdb to about 2020). Looking at the study overall: Nivolumab was administered intravenously at 3 mg/kg on days 1, 15 and 29, and in the combination arm ipilimumab 1 mg/kg was added on day 1 only. The primary trial endpoint was the major pathologic response (MPR) rate in the intention-to-treat population in each study arm. In the trial, about 44 patients with operable NSCLC were treated, of whom approximately 23 were randomized to nivolumab monotherapy and around 20 to nivolumab plus ipilimumab. The study compared TCR repertoires in pretherapy (baseline) peripheral blood with TCR repertoires in tumors resected at surgery after neoadjuvant immune checkpoint blockade. Seven patients had matched pretherapy and resected tumor pairs analyzed, with four treated with nivolumab and three with nivolumab plus ipilimumab.

Receptor amplification or capture employed the immunoSEQ multiplex PCR assay. As for the original processing: Repertoires were summarized in terms of richness and clonality, and significantly expanded and contracted clones between pre- and post-therapy samples were identified. TCRdb stores this immuneACCESS table with in-frame sequences only. Part of the clones is absent; in the studies checked, under half of the shortfall reflects unresolved V genes, and no reason is known for the rest. V, J and clone size are taken as reported in that table, and D and trimming were inferred from the DNA itself. For this sample the table gives some 26,000 clones, of which 82% were detected only once. The biggest ten clones account for around 9.3% of the sample. Taken from cysteine to phenylalanine, the CDR3 has 13 residues. Solely the CDR3 DNA is kept, with 39 bases framed from the first base. Sequences LNHDA (CDR1) and SQIVND (CDR2) are obtained from the germline V gene (reference sequence). The V and J ends are trimmed by 6 bases and 8 bases, leaving 13 bases between them.

The intended sense of this specimen's time point label: at surgical resection after neoadjuvant nivolumab +/- ipilimumab. The samples were obtained from NEOSTAR, a phase 2 randomized trial that tested neoadjuvant nivolumab or nivolumab plus ipilimumab, followed by surgery, in operable NSCLC. Paper-wide results and their limitations: TCR richness in pretherapy blood showed a positive correlation with richness in tumors resected after neoadjuvant therapy (Spearman R ≈ 0.78). From pretherapy to surgery, increases in tumor T-cell richness and clonality were observed in three of three dual-therapy tumors but in only two of four nivolumab-treated tumors. Greater TCR richness and clonality were observed in resected tumors than in tumor-adjacent uninvolved lung, and increases were observed in more dual-therapy-treated tumors. No significant correlation was found between TCR clonality and pathologic tumor regression, and only a single major-pathologic-response sample was available for the analysis of TCR clonality versus pathologic tumor regression. A small number of samples was subjected to TCR sequencing.

This sequence was found in an adult with non-small cell lung cancer. This specimen was tumor tissue, taken after neoadjuvant nivolumab, alone or with ipilimumab, at or shortly before surgery. The chain employs TRBV19 and TRBJ1-4, with TRBD1 tentatively as D gene (5 bases match). In nucleotides, the sequence is TGTGCCAGTAGGACTGGGGGTTTCGAAAAACTGTTTTTT. Translation gives CASRTGGFEKLFF.